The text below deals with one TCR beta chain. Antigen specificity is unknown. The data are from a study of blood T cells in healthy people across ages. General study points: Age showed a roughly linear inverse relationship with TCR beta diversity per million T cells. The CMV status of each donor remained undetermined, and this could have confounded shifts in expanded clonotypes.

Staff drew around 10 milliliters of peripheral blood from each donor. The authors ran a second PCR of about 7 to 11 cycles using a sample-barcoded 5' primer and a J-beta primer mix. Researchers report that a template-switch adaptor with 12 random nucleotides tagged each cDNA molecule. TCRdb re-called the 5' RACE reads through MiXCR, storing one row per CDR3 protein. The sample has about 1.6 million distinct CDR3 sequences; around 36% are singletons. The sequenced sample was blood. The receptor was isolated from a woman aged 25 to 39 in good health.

The DNA of the CDR3 is TGCAGTGCTATTGCTGGGAAGGGAGATACGCAGTATTTT. It is translated as CSAIAGKGDTQYF. V and J are TRBV20-1 and TRBJ2-3; D is undetermined. The CDR3 totals 13 residues. V gave up 4 bases and J gave up 5 bases, with 13 bases separating them. The germline V gene has CDR1 DFQATT and CDR2 SNEGSKA (reference sequence).